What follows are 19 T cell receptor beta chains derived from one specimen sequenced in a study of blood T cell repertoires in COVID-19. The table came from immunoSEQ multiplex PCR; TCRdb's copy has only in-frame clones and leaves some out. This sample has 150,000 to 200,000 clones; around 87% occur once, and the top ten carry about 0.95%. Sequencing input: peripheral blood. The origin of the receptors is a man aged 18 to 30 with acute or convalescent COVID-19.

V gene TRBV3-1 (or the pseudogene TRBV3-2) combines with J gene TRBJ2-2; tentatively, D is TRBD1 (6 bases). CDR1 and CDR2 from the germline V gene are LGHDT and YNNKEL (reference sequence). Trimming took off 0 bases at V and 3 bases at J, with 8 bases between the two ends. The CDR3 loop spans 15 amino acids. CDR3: CASSQEGTYTGELFF. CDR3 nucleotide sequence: TGTGCCAGCAGCCAAGAGGGGACATACACCGGGGAGCTGTTTTTT.

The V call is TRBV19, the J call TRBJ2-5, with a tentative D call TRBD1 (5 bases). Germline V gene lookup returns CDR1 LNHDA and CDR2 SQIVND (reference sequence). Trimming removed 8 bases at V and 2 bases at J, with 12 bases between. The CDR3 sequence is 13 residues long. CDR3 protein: CASSRQTQETQYF. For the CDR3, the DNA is TGTGCCAGTTCCCGACAGACACAAGAGACCCAGTACTTC.

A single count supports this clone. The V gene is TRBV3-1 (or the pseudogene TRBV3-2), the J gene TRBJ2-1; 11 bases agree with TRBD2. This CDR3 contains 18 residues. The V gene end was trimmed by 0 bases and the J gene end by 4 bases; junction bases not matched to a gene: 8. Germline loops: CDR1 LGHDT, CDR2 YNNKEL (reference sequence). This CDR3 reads CASSQEGLGTSGYNEQFF. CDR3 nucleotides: TGTGCCAGCAGCCAAGAAGGGTTGGGGACTAGCGGTTACAATGAGCAGTTCTTC.

The CDR3 spells CASSPDRAEAFF. CDR3 nucleotide sequence: TGTGCCAGCTCACCGGACAGGGCTGAAGCTTTCTTT. J is TRBJ1-1 and V is TRBV18; 8 positions agree with TRBD1. J lost 6 bases, V lost 3 bases, and 0 bases had no gene match. The CDR3 has 12 residues. The germline CDR1 and CDR2 sequences are KGHSH and LQKENI.

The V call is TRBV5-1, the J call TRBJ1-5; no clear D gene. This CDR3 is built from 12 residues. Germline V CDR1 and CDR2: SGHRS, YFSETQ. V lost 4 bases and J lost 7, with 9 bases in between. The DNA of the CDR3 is TGCGCCAGCAGCGTGCTCGGGCAGCCCCAGCATTTT. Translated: CASSVLGQPQHF. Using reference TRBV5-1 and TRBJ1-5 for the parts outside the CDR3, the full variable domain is KAGVTQTPRYLIKTRGQQVTLSCSPISGHRSVSWYQQTPGQGLQFLFEYFSETQRNKGNFPGRFSGRQFSNSRSEMNVSTLELGDSALYLCASSVLGQPQHFGDGTRLSIL.

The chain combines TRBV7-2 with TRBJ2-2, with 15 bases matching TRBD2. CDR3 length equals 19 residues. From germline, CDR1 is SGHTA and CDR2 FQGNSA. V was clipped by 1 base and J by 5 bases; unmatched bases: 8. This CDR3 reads CASSLEHSGLAGGTGELFF. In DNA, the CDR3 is TGTGCCAGCAGCTTAGAGCATTCGGGACTAGCGGGGGGTACCGGGGAGCTGTTTTTT.

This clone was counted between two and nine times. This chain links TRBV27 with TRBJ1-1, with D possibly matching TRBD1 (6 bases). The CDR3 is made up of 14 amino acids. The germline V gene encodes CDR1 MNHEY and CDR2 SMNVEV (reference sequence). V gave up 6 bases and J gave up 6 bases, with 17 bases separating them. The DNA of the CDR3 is TGTGCCAGCAGGCGGGGGGCTACTGGCGCTGAAGCTTTCTTT. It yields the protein CASRRGATGAEAFF.

The CDR3 is CASSLPTGNGVPLHF. In DNA, the CDR3 is TGTGCCAGCAGTTTACCGACAGGGAATGGAGTCCCCCTCCACTTT. The chain carries TRBV28 and TRBJ1-6, with TRBD1 matching 7 bases. The CDR3 totals 15 residues. Trimming removed 2 bases from V and 13 bases from J; junction bases left unmatched: 11. CDR1 and CDR2 (germline): MDHEN, SYDVKM.

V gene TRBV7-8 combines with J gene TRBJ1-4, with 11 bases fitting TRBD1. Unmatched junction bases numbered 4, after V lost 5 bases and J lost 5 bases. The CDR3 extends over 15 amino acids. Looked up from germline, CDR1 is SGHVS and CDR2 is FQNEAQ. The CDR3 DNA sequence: TGTGCCAGCAGCACCGGGACAGGGGGGAATGAAAAACTGTTTTTT. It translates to CASSTGTGGNEKLFF.

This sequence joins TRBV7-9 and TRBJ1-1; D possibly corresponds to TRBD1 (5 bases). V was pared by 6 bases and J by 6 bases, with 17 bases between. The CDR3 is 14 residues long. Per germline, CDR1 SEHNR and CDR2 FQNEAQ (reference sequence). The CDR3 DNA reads TGTGCCAGCAGTCCCCTGGGGGGAGTGGCTGAAGCTTTCTTT. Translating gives CASSPLGGVAEAFF.

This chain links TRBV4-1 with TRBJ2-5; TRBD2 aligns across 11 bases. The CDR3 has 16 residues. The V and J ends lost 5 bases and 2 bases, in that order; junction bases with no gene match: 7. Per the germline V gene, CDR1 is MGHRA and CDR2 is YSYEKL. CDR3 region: CASSSLIAGGQETQYF. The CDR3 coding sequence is TGCGCCAGCAGCTCCTTAATAGCGGGGGGGCAAGAGACCCAGTACTTC.

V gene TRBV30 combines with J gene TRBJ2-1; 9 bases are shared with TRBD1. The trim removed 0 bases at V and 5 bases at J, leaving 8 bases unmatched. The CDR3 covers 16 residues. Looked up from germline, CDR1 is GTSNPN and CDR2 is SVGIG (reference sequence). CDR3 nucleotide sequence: TGTGCCTGGAGTGTATGGGGACAGGGCACCCACAATGAGCAGTTCTTC. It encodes CAWSVWGQGTHNEQFF.

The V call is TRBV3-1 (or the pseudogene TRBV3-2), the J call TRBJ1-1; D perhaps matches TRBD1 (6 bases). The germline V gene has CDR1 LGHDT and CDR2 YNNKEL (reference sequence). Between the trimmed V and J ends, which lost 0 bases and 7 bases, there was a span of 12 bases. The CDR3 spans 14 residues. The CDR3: CASSQEWQGSEAFF. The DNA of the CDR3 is TGTGCCAGCAGCCAAGAGTGGCAGGGGAGTGAAGCTTTCTTT.

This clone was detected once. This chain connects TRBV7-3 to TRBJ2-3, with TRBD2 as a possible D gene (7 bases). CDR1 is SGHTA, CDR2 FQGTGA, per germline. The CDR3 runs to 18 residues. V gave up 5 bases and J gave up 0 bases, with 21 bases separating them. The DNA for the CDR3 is TGTGCCAGCAGCCGAAGGGGCATGCGGGGGACAAGCACAGATACGCAGTATTTT. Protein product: CASSRRGMRGTSTDTQYF.

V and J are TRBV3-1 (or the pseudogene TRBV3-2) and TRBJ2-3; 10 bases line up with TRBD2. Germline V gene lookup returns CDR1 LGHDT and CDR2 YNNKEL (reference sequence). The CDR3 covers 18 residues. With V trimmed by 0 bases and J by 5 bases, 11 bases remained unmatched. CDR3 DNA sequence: TGTGCCAGCAGCCAAGAGTCGGTAGCGGGGGGCCAGGGAGATACGCAGTATTTT. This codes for CASSQESVAGGQGDTQYF.

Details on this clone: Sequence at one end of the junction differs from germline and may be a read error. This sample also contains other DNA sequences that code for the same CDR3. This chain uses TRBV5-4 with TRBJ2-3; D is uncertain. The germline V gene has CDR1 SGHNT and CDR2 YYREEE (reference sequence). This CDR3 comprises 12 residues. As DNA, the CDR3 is TGTGCCAGCAGCTCCGGCACAGATACACAGTATTTT. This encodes CASSSGTDTQYF.

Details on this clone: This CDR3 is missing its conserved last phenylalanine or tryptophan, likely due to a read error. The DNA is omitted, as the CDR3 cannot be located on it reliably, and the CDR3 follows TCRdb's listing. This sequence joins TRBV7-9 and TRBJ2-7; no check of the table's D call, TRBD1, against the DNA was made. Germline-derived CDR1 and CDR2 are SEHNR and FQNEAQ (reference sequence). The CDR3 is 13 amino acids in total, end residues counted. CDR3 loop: CASSLEGRAPVQL.

CDR3 sequence: CASGLDGGETQYF. CDR3 nucleotide sequence: TGTGCTAGTGGTTTGGATGGAGGCGAGACCCAGTACTTC. V and J are TRBV12-5 and TRBJ2-5; D is perhaps TRBD2 (5 bases). Germline assignment: CDR1 LGHNT and CDR2 FRNRAP. The CDR3 runs to 13 residues. Between the trimmed V and J ends, which lost 1 base and 5 bases, there was a span of 8 bases.

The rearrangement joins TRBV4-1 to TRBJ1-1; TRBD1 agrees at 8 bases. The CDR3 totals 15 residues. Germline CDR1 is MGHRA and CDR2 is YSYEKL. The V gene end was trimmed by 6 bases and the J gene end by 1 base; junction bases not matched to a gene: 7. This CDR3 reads CASSNTGGSNTEAFF. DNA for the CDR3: TGCGCCAGCAGTAATACAGGGGGTTCGAACACTGAAGCTTTCTTT.